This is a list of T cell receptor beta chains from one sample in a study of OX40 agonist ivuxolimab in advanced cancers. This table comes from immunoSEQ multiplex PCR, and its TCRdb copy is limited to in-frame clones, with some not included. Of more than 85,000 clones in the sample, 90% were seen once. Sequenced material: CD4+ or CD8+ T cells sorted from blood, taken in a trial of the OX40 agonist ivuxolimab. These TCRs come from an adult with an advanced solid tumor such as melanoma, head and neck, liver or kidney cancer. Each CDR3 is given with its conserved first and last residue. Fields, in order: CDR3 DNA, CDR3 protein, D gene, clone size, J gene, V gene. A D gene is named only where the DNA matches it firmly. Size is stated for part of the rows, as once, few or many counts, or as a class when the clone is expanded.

cdr3_nt: TGTGCCAGCAGCATCTCTCCGGGGCTAGCGGGAGTTGAGCAGTTCTTC; cdr3_aa: CASSISPGLAGVEQFF; d_call: TRBD2; clone_size: .; j_call: TRBJ2-1; v_call: TRBV7-3
cdr3_nt: TGCGCCAGCAGCTTGGAGGGCAGAGGGGTCACTCAGTACTTC; cdr3_aa: CASSLEGRGVTQYF; d_call: .; clone_size: once; j_call: TRBJ2-4; v_call: TRBV5-1
cdr3_nt: TGTGCCAGCAGCTATACTCCAGTGGGGGCGGGAGAGACCCAGTACTTC; cdr3_aa: CASSYTPVGAGETQYF; d_call: .; clone_size: once; j_call: TRBJ2-5; v_call: TRBV7-2
cdr3_nt: TGTGCCAGCAGCGGGGTTTTTCTGAGCTCCTACAATGAGCAGTTCTTC; cdr3_aa: CASSGVFLSSYNEQFF; d_call: .; clone_size: .; j_call: TRBJ2-1; v_call: TRBV13
cdr3_nt: TGTGCCAGCAGCGTAACCAACAGGGGCGGGGATGAAAAACTGTTTTTT; cdr3_aa: CASSVTNRGGDEKLFF; d_call: TRBD1; clone_size: .; j_call: TRBJ1-4; v_call: TRBV9
cdr3_nt: TGTGCCAGCAGAACACAGGGGATTATCACCGGGGAGCTGTTTTTT; cdr3_aa: CASRTQGIITGELFF; d_call: TRBD1; clone_size: .; j_call: TRBJ2-2; v_call: TRBV6-5
cdr3_nt: TGTGCCAGCAGCCCAGAGACTAGCGCCTACGAGCAGTACTTC; cdr3_aa: CASSPETSAYEQYF; d_call: TRBD2; clone_size: .; j_call: TRBJ2-7; v_call: TRBV7-9
cdr3_nt: TGTGCCAGCAGTCCGTTAACTAATGAAAAACTGTTTTTT; cdr3_aa: CASSPLTNEKLFF; d_call: .; clone_size: .; j_call: TRBJ1-4; v_call: TRBV28
cdr3_nt: TGTGCCACCAGCAGAGATAGACTGCCGACCGGGGAGCTGTTTTTT; cdr3_aa: CATSRDRLPTGELFF; d_call: .; clone_size: .; j_call: TRBJ2-2; v_call: TRBV15
cdr3_nt: TGTGCCAGTAGTACACCCCCGACTAGCGGGAGGGCCGTCAAAAACATTCAGTACTTC; cdr3_aa: CASSTPPTSGRAVKNIQYF; d_call: TRBD2; clone_size: .; j_call: TRBJ2-4; v_call: TRBV19
cdr3_nt: TGTGCCAGCAGCTTGAATCTAGCGGGACAGTACGAGCAGTACTTC; cdr3_aa: CASSLNLAGQYEQYF; d_call: TRBD2; clone_size: .; j_call: TRBJ2-7; v_call: TRBV11-2
cdr3_nt: TGTGCCAGCAGCATCCGGACTAGCGGGACGAATGAGCAGTTCTTC; cdr3_aa: CASSIRTSGTNEQFF; d_call: TRBD2; clone_size: few; j_call: TRBJ2-1; v_call: TRBV7-2
cdr3_nt: TGTGCCAGTAGTATTCGCAGGGGCCAGCTTGAAAAACTGTTTTTT; cdr3_aa: CASSIRRGQLEKLFF; d_call: .; clone_size: .; j_call: TRBJ1-4; v_call: TRBV19
cdr3_nt: TGTGCCAGCAGTTTATCGATTGCGGGAACCTACGAGCAGTACTTC; cdr3_aa: CASSLSIAGTYEQYF; d_call: .; clone_size: .; j_call: TRBJ2-7; v_call: TRBV27
cdr3_nt: TGTGCCAGCAGTTACCTGACTGCCCCTACCGGGGAGCTGTTTTTT; cdr3_aa: CASSYLTAPTGELFF; d_call: .; clone_size: .; j_call: TRBJ2-2; v_call: TRBV6-6
cdr3_nt: TGTGCCAGCAGCTTAGCTAGCGGCTACCAAGAGACCCAGTACTTC; cdr3_aa: CASSLASGYQETQYF; d_call: .; clone_size: .; j_call: TRBJ2-5; v_call: TRBV7-2
cdr3_nt: TGTGCCAGCAGTAAAACTAGCGGAGAGACCCAGTACTTC; cdr3_aa: CASSKTSGETQYF; d_call: TRBD2; clone_size: few; j_call: TRBJ2-5; v_call: TRBV11-3
cdr3_nt: TGTGCCAGTAGTTCCCGACAGGGGCATCAGCCCCAGCATTTT; cdr3_aa: CASSSRQGHQPQHF; d_call: TRBD1; clone_size: .; j_call: TRBJ1-5; v_call: TRBV19
cdr3_nt: TGTGCCAGCAGCTCTCGCGGGACTAGCGGAACCAATGAGCAGTTCTTC; cdr3_aa: CASSSRGTSGTNEQFF; d_call: TRBD2; clone_size: .; j_call: TRBJ2-1; v_call: TRBV11-3
cdr3_nt: TGTGCCTGGCGGACTAGCGGGAAAACAGATACGCAGTATTTT; cdr3_aa: CAWRTSGKTDTQYF; d_call: TRBD2; clone_size: .; j_call: TRBJ2-3; v_call: TRBV30
cdr3_nt: TGTGCCAGCAGCCAAGATCGCGGACAGCCCCAGCATTTT; cdr3_aa: CASSQDRGQPQHF; d_call: .; clone_size: .; j_call: TRBJ1-5; v_call: TRBV14
cdr3_nt: TGTGCCAGCTCACGTTCCAGGGGGGACACTGAAGCTTTCTTT; cdr3_aa: CASSRSRGDTEAFF; d_call: TRBD1; clone_size: .; j_call: TRBJ1-1; v_call: TRBV18
cdr3_nt: TGTGCCAGCAGCCCGGGGAGGGTCGGATTCGAGCAGTACTTC; cdr3_aa: CASSPGRVGFEQYF; d_call: TRBD2; clone_size: .; j_call: TRBJ2-7; v_call: TRBV11-2
cdr3_nt: TGTGCCAGCAGTGGGGCCGGGGGGCGCCCCGAGACCCAGTACTTC; cdr3_aa: CASSGAGGRPETQYF; d_call: .; clone_size: .; j_call: TRBJ2-5; v_call: TRBV27
cdr3_nt: TGTGCCAGCAGCTTATGGGGCAGTCCCATTGAGCAGTTCTTC; cdr3_aa: CASSLWGSPIEQFF; d_call: .; clone_size: .; j_call: TRBJ2-1; v_call: TRBV5-6
cdr3_nt: TGTGCCAGCAGCCAAACTTTAGCGGGGTACAATGAGCAGTTCTTC; cdr3_aa: CASSQTLAGYNEQFF; d_call: TRBD2; clone_size: once; j_call: TRBJ2-1; v_call: TRBV4-2
cdr3_nt: TGTGCCAGTAGTATAGTGCTAAACACCGGGGAGCTGTTTTTT; cdr3_aa: CASSIVLNTGELFF; d_call: .; clone_size: .; j_call: TRBJ2-2; v_call: TRBV19
cdr3_nt: TGTGCCAGTACCCCAGGGAGGGGGAACTATGGCTACACCTTC; cdr3_aa: CASTPGRGNYGYTF; d_call: .; clone_size: .; j_call: TRBJ1-2; v_call: TRBV19
cdr3_nt: TGCGCCAGCAGCGTGAGGTACAGCCCCGGAGGGACTGAAGCTTTCTTT; cdr3_aa: CASSVRYSPGGTEAFF; d_call: .; clone_size: .; j_call: TRBJ1-1; v_call: TRBV5-1
cdr3_nt: TGTGCCAGCAGCTTCCTTAGCGGGAGCTCCACCGGGGAGCTGTTTTTT; cdr3_aa: CASSFLSGSSTGELFF; d_call: TRBD2; clone_size: .; j_call: TRBJ2-2; v_call: TRBV9